The 14 T cell receptor beta chains below were found in one sample sequenced in a study of identical twins. Each CDR3 protein gets one entry after TCRdb re-called the 5' RACE reads with MiXCR. The table lists fewer than 650,000 distinct CDR3 sequences, around 7.5% of them singletons, with roughly 1.6% in the top ten. The same specimen was also included in a second study, on yellow fever vaccine responses in identical twins.

The sequenced material came from PBMCs. The receptors stem from a woman aged 18 to 35 in good health.

This clonotype was recorded a few times. The chain couples TRBV2 to TRBJ2-1; 7 nucleotides agree with TRBD1. Germline CDR1 and CDR2: SNHLY and FYNNEI. There are 14 residues in the CDR3. J was trimmed by 6 bases and V by 6 bases; bases with no gene match: 8. The CDR3 sequence is CASRDRVGTNEQFF. For the CDR3, the DNA is TGTGCCAGCAGAGACAGGGTCGGGACCAATGAGCAGTTCTTC.

The chain joins TRBV13 to TRBJ2-1; 11 positions match TRBD2. This CDR3 region has 16 residues. Germline V lookup: CDR1 PRHDT, CDR2 FYEKMQ (reference sequence). Losses at the gene ends were 5 bases for V and 1 base for J; bases not matched to a gene: 4. The chain's CDR3 is CASSDLAGGSYNEQFF. DNA of the CDR3: TGTGCCAGCAGCGATCTAGCGGGGGGATCCTACAATGAGCAGTTCTTC.

This clonotype was seen more than once but under ten times. CDR3 bases: TGTGCCACCAGCAGGGGGGCAGGACCAGATACGCAGTATTTT. This translates into CATSRGAGPDTQYF. The J gene is TRBJ2-3, the V gene TRBV15, with D possibly matching TRBD1 (6 bases). This CDR3 has 14 residues. Trimming removed 3 bases at V and 4 bases at J, with 11 bases between. Germline-derived CDR1 and CDR2 are LNHNV and YYDKDF (reference sequence).

This clonotype was observed a few times. This sequence joins TRBV11-2 and TRBJ2-1; the D gene is possibly TRBD1 (5 bases). CDR1 is SGHAT, CDR2 FQNNGV, per germline. This CDR3 comprises 15 residues. The V end was cut by 0 bases, the J end by 3 bases, with 9 bases between. CDR3 DNA: TGTGCCAGCAGCTTAGAGACAGTTAACTACAATGAGCAGTTCTTC. This gives the protein CASSLETVNYNEQFF.

This clonotype was observed many times. The rearrangement uses TRBV15 and TRBJ2-3; 9 nucleotides align to TRBD2. CDR1 LNHNV and CDR2 YYDKDF come from the germline V gene (reference sequence). This CDR3 has 16 amino acids. V lost 0 bases to trimming and J lost 4 bases; unmatched junction nucleotides: 5. Here the CDR3 reads CATSRDRAGGADTQYF. CDR3 nucleotides: TGTGCCACCAGCAGAGATCGAGCGGGAGGCGCAGATACGCAGTATTTT.

This clonotype showed up just a few times. The V call is TRBV5-1, the J call TRBJ2-3, with D perhaps being TRBD1 or TRBD2 (5 bases each). V lost 3 bases to trimming and J lost 2 bases, with 13 bases between them. Germline V gives CDR1 SGHRS, CDR2 YFSETQ. This CDR3 has 15 residues. The CDR3 sequence is CASSSGRGYTDTQYF. For the CDR3, the DNA is TGCGCCAGCAGCTCGGGACGGGGATACACAGATACGCAGTATTTT.

This clonotype turned up a few times. The chain joins TRBV6-4 to TRBJ2-2; 8 bases match TRBD2. CDR1 is MRHNA and CDR2 is SNTAGT in the germline V gene. The CDR3 sequence is 15 residues long. The V segment lost 6 bases and the J segment 4 bases; nucleotides outside the gene matches: 7. CDR3: CASSNKAGATGELFF. CDR3 nucleotide sequence: TGTGCCAGCAGCAACAAAGCGGGAGCCACCGGGGAGCTGTTTTTT.

This clonotype was found a few times. The chain links TRBV5-1 to TRBJ1-5, with no clear D. The CDR3 runs to 15 residues. The V gene's germline CDR1 is SGHRS and CDR2 YFSETQ. Deletions cut 0 bases from V and 5 bases from J, with 12 bases between. CDR3 loop: CASSLVGGSHQPQHF. CDR3 DNA: TGCGCCAGCAGCTTGGTCGGCGGGTCCCATCAGCCCCAGCATTTT.

Only a few counts were recorded for this clonotype. J is TRBJ1-2 and V is TRBV11-1; D might be TRBD1 (5 bases). The CDR3 covers 18 residues. Germline CDR1 is SGHAT and CDR2 is FQDESV (reference sequence). V was cut by 3 bases and J by 4 bases, with 24 bases left in between. CDR3 sequence: CASSFNPTGRPFGYGYTF. The CDR3 DNA follows: TGTGCCAGCAGCTTTAACCCCACGGGACGGCCGTTCGGCTATGGCTACACCTTC.

This clonotype was counted ten times or more. This chain links TRBV12-3 or TRBV12-4 with TRBJ2-1; tentatively, D is TRBD1 (5 bases). The V gene lost 3 bases and the J gene lost 4 bases, with 10 bases spanning the gap. The CDR3 extends over 14 amino acids. The CDR3 is CASSFTGNYNEQFF. The CDR3 DNA reads as TGTGCCAGCAGTTTTACAGGAAATTACAATGAGCAGTTCTTC.

This clonotype was recorded many times. The chain recombines TRBV5-1 with TRBJ1-3, with unresolved D. The V end lost 0 bases, the J end lost 2 bases, and 6 bases lay between the germline ends. The CDR3 is 14 residues long. Germline-derived CDR1 and CDR2 are SGHRS and YFSETQ. CDR3 residues: CASSLGQTGNTIYF. CDR3 nucleotides: TGCGCCAGCAGCTTGGGGCAGACTGGAAACACCATATATTTT.

This clonotype has more than one count but fewer than ten. The chain recombines TRBV11-2 with TRBJ2-1, with TRBD2 matching over 13 bases. The V gene's germline CDR1 is SGHAT and CDR2 FQNNGV. CDR3 size: 17 residues. Trimming at V came to 2 bases and at J to 9 bases, leaving 10 bases not matched to a gene. This CDR3 reads CASSLNLLAGGHSEQFF. DNA of the CDR3: TGTGCCAGCAGCTTAAATCTACTAGCGGGGGGGCACAGTGAGCAGTTCTTC.

The chain's CDR3 is CASSPGVLETQYF. The CDR3 DNA reads as TGTGCCAGCTCACCCGGGGTGCTAGAGACCCAGTACTTC. The rearrangement links TRBV18 to TRBJ2-5; D possibly corresponds to TRBD2 (5 bases). Between the trimmed V and J ends, which lost 3 bases and 4 bases, there was a span of 9 bases. Germline loops: CDR1 KGHSH, CDR2 LQKENI. CDR3 length: 13 amino acids.

The chain carries TRBV12-3 or TRBV12-4 and TRBJ2-7, with TRBD1 matching 9 bases. The V and J ends lost 4 bases and 10 bases, in that order; junction bases with no gene match: 8. The CDR3 runs 13 residues. CDR3 sequence (DNA): TGTGCCAGCAGTTCCTCCGGGACAGGGCAACAGTACGTC. Amino acids: CASSSSGTGQQYV.